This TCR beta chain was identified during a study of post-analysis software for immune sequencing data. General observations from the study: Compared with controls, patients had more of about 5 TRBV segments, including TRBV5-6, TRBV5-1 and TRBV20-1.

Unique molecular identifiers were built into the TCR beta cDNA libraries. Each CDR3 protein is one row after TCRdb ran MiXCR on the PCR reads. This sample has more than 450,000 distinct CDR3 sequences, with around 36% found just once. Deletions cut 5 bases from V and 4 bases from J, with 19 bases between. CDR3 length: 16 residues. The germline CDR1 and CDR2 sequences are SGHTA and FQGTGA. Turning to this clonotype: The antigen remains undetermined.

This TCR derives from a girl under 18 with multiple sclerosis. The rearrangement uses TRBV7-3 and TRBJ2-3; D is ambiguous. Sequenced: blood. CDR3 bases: TGTGCCAGCAGCCTCCTCGGAACCCGGATGTCAGATACGCAGTATTTT. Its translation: CASSLLGTRMSDTQYF.